This T cell receptor (beta chain) was observed in a study of human T cells and chemical hapten exposure. Germline CDR1 reads KGHSH; CDR2 reads LQKENI. The J segment lost 5 bases and the V segment lost 2 bases, leaving 3 bases of the junction unmatched. The CDR3 extends over 14 amino acids. Indicated time point: patch test 2, 6 weeks after DPC sensitization. Treatment specified: therapeutic diphenylcyclopropenone sensitization with weekly scalp DPC. TCRdb re-analysed the RACE reads in MiXCR, keeping a single row per CDR3 protein. The sample lists 360,000 or so distinct CDR3 sequences, about 6% seen once, with about 5.4% in the top ten.

The rearrangement joins TRBV18 to TRBJ2-5; the match to TRBD1 covers 9 bases. The clonotype comes from a woman aged 18 to 35 with alopecia areata. Some clones in this sample may be carry-over from other donors' samples. Sample: whole blood, taken in connection with sensitization to the hapten diphenylcyclopropenone (DPC). CDR3 amino acids: CASSPMGTGETQYF. CDR3 coding DNA: TGTGCCAGCTCACCAATGGGGACAGGGGAGACCCAGTACTTC.